The 19 T cell receptor beta chains listed next were all sequenced from one sample in a study of T cell responses to AZD1222 COVID-19 vaccine. The data were produced by immunoSEQ multiplex PCR, yet TCRdb's version contains in-frame clones alone and is incomplete. The table includes about 180,000 clones, around 89% detected once. Specimen: peripheral blood, collected on day 0 of AZD1222 vaccination. Every receptor here comes from an adult in good health.

This clone has only a few counts. V and J are TRBV6-5 and TRBJ1-1; 7 nucleotides agree with TRBD1. The CDR3 is 14 amino acids. From germline, CDR1 is MNHEY and CDR2 SVGAGI. The trim removed 6 bases at V and 2 bases at J, leaving 6 bases unmatched. CDR3 bases: TGTGCCAGCAGACGACAGGGCGCTAACACTGAAGCTTTCTTT. Protein sequence: CASRRQGANTEAFF.

This chain joins TRBV12-5 and TRBJ2-6; D is unresolved. CDR1 and CDR2 (germline): LGHNT, FRNRAP. There are 13 residues in the CDR3. Trimming removed 4 bases at V and 4 bases at J, with 5 bases between. The CDR3 sequence: CASGSAGANVLTF. The DNA of the CDR3 is TGTGCTAGTGGTTCGGCCGGGGCCAACGTCCTGACTTTC.

The genes are TRBV30 and TRBJ2-3; 7 bases match TRBD2. J was trimmed by 0 bases and V by 5 bases; bases with no gene match: 14. There are 17 residues in the CDR3. Germline values: CDR1 GTSNPN, CDR2 SVGIG (reference sequence). The CDR3: CAWHRDYPRSSTDTQYF. In DNA, the CDR3 is TGTGCCTGGCACCGGGACTACCCCCGTTCTAGCACAGATACGCAGTATTTT.

V gene TRBV19 combines with J gene TRBJ1-1; no clear D. The CDR3 has 14 amino acids. V lost 3 bases, J lost 4 bases, and 12 bases lay in between. Germline CDR1 reads LNHDA; CDR2 reads SQIVND (reference sequence). This chain's CDR3 is CASSIAARGTEAFF. In nucleotides, the CDR3 is TGTGCCAGTAGTATTGCCGCACGGGGCACTGAAGCTTTCTTT.

The chain recombines TRBV5-4 with TRBJ1-6; D may be TRBD1 (5 bases). Germline V gives CDR1 SGHNT, CDR2 YYREEE (reference sequence). This CDR3 region has 14 residues. With 4 bases removed from V and 8 bases from J, the gap between germline ends came to 13 bases. The CDR3 DNA sequence: TGTGCCAGCAGCGGGGACGGACCTGATTCACCCCTCCACTTT. Encoded protein: CASSGDGPDSPLHF.

V gene TRBV29-1 combines with J gene TRBJ2-1; weak D call: TRBD1 (6 bases). Per germline, CDR1 SQVTM and CDR2 ANQGSEA. This CDR3 has 13 amino acids. The V end lost 6 bases, the J end lost 7 bases, and 16 bases lay between the germline ends. DNA of the CDR3: TGCAGCGTCCTGACAGGTTTGAAGAATGAGCAGTTCTTC. Translation gives CSVLTGLKNEQFF.

This clone was observed once. V and J are TRBV29-1 and TRBJ2-1, with a tentative D call TRBD1 (6 bases). The CDR3 covers 14 residues. Deletions cut 7 bases from V and 2 bases from J, with 15 bases between. Germline V lookup: CDR1 SQVTM, CDR2 ANQGSEA. The CDR3 sequence: CSATGPRTYNEQFF. CDR3 in DNA: TGCAGCGCGACAGGTCCTCGCACCTACAATGAGCAGTTCTTC.

The chain uses TRBV7-2 and TRBJ2-7; possible D gene TRBD1, 6 bases. Trimming removed 6 bases at V and 3 bases at J, with 18 bases between. Germline CDR1 SGHTA, CDR2 FQGNSA. This CDR3 region has 15 residues. The DNA of the CDR3 is TGTGCCAGCAGTCCTTCGGGGACACTAGTCTACGAGCAGTACTTC. This codes for CASSPSGTLVYEQYF.

The gene calls are TRBV25-1 and TRBJ1-4; maybe TRBD1 (6 bases). This CDR3 comprises 15 residues. CDR1 and CDR2 (germline): MGHDK, SYGVNS. With 9 bases removed from V and 1 base from J, the gap between germline ends came to 15 bases. The CDR3 here is CASRTASGTNEKLFF. Written as DNA, the CDR3 is TGTGCCAGTAGGACAGCGTCTGGAACTAATGAAAAACTGTTTTTT.

The CDR3 loop is CASSSGPPARETQYF. The CDR3 nucleotides are TGTGCCAGCAGTTCCGGACCACCAGCGAGGGAGACCCAGTACTTC. This rearrangement joins TRBV27 to TRBJ2-5; D remains ambiguous. Germline V CDR1 and CDR2: MNHEY, SMNVEV (reference sequence). Trimming removed 4 bases from V and 5 bases from J, with 17 bases in between. CDR3 length equals 15 residues.

The chain joins TRBV7-2 to TRBJ1-1; no clear D. The CDR3 loop spans 12 amino acids. The V gene's germline CDR1 is SGHTA and CDR2 FQGNSA. V gave up 5 bases and J gave up 4 bases, with 8 bases separating them. DNA of the CDR3: TGTGCCAGCAGCCTGATGGGCACTGAAGCTTTCTTT. It codes for CASSLMGTEAFF.

The chain has TRBV7-9 and TRBJ1-1; 8 nucleotides line up with TRBD1. Germline CDR1 is SEHNR and CDR2 is FQNEAQ (reference sequence). V shed 6 bases, J shed 1 base, and the junction held 7 bases outside the gene matches. This CDR3 spans 15 amino acids. The CDR3, as DNA: TGTGCCAGCAGATTCGACAGGGGCGGGAACACTGAAGCTTTCTTT. Its protein is CASRFDRGGNTEAFF.

This chain uses TRBV9 with TRBJ1-3, with D unclear. Trimming removed 0 bases from V and 4 bases from J, with 8 bases in between. CDR1 is SGDLS, CDR2 YYNGEE, per germline. This CDR3 is 14 amino acids long. CDR3 loop: CASSVGPVGNTIYF. In DNA form, the CDR3 reads TGTGCCAGCAGCGTAGGGCCGGTGGGAAACACCATATATTTT.

The chain uses TRBV3-1 (or the pseudogene TRBV3-2) and TRBJ1-1, with a possible D match to TRBD1 (5 bases). V was trimmed by 3 bases and J by 4 bases, leaving 12 bases between them. The CDR3 is 14 residues long. Germline V gene sequence: CDR1 LGHDT, CDR2 YNNKEL (reference sequence). CDR3 in amino acids: CASSQDQGTTEAFF. The CDR3 DNA follows: TGTGCCAGCAGCCAGGACCAGGGAACCACTGAAGCTTTCTTT.

This clone was seen once. The V call is TRBV2, the J call TRBJ2-3; 14 nucleotides match TRBD2. Losses at the gene ends were 4 bases for V and 6 bases for J; bases not matched to a gene: 9. The CDR3 sequence is 17 residues long. Germline V gene data show CDR1 as SNHLY and CDR2 as FYNNEI. In DNA form, the CDR3 reads TGTGCCAGCAGTGTTGGGACTAGCGGGGGATTAGGGGATACGCAGTATTTT. Translation gives CASSVGTSGGLGDTQYF.

The chain couples TRBV23-1 to TRBJ1-4; a weak D match, TRBD1 (6 bases). TRBV23-1 is placed among ORFs of uncertain function. This CDR3 region has 14 residues. Trimming took 6 bases from V and 5 from J, leaving 13 bases between them. In nucleotides, the CDR3 is TGCGCCAGCAGGAGGACAGCTCGAAATGAAAAACTGTTTTTT. This encodes CASRRTARNEKLFF.

This chain connects TRBV6-5 to TRBJ1-5; the D is unclear. The CDR3 totals 14 residues. Trimming cost V 6 bases and J 7 bases, with 16 bases left between them. Germline lookup yields CDR1 MNHEY and CDR2 SVGAGI. CDR3 protein: CASRGGVLGQPQHF. The CDR3 DNA is TGTGCCAGCAGAGGTGGGGTCCTCGGGCAGCCCCAGCATTTT.

This chain uses TRBV24-1 with TRBJ2-1, with TRBD2 matching 10 bases. This CDR3 region has 13 residues. The V gene's germline CDR1 is KGHDR and CDR2 SFDVKD. The V and J ends lost 7 bases and 15 bases, in that order; junction bases with no gene match: 11. The CDR3 DNA sequence: TGTGCCACCAGCCCCGGGACTAGCGACTCGAGGTTCTTC. Protein product: CATSPGTSDSRFF.

V gene TRBV5-1 combines with J gene TRBJ1-1; 8 bases are shared with TRBD1. The ends lost 2 bases at V and 3 bases at J; junction bases unmatched: 3. The CDR3 runs to 14 residues. CDR1 and CDR2 from the germline V gene are SGHRS and YFSETQ. CDR3 loop: CASSFTGGDTEAFF. As DNA, the CDR3 is TGCGCCAGCAGCTTTACAGGGGGTGACACTGAAGCTTTCTTT.